This entry lists 4 T cell receptor beta chains sequenced from one sample in a study of shared clonotypes between healthy human individuals. Data came from immunoSEQ multiplex PCR; TCRdb stores just in-frame clones and leaves some out. The sample holds roughly 120,000 clones; about 62% are singletons and the top ten take around 23%. Sequencing input: memory CD8+ T cells sorted from blood. As for subset: CD45RO+ cells pooled with CCR7-negative TemRA cells. These receptors were obtained from a woman younger than 45 in good health.

The chain combines TRBV7-6 with TRBJ2-1; TRBD1 is a possible D gene (5 bases). Germline CDR1 and CDR2: SGHVS and FNYEAQ. The CDR3 runs to 15 residues. V lost 3 bases to trimming and J lost 5 bases, with 14 bases between them. CDR3 region: CASSFDSYLNNEQFF. The DNA of the CDR3 is TGTGCCAGCAGCTTCGACAGCTACTTGAACAATGAGCAGTTCTTC.

This clone came up many times. V usage is TRBV4-1 and J usage is TRBJ2-2; no clear D gene. Germline CDR1 is MGHRA and CDR2 is YSYEKL. Between the trimmed V and J ends, which lost 4 bases and 5 bases, there was a span of 11 bases. This CDR3 spans 14 amino acids. CDR3 in amino acids: CASSPPVGTGELFF. In DNA form, the CDR3 reads TGCGCCAGCAGCCCCCCGGTGGGGACCGGGGAGCTGTTTTTT.

The chain links TRBV7-9 to TRBJ2-5, with 13 bases matching TRBD2. The DNA end lines up better with TRBJ2-7; the J call may be wrong. Germline CDR1 SEHNR, CDR2 FQNEAQ (reference sequence). There are 17 residues in the CDR3. Here the CDR3 reads CASSRRTSGSPKYEQYF. The DNA for the CDR3 is TGTGCCAGCAGCCGTAGGACTAGCGGGAGTCCCAAATACGAGCAGTACTTC.

This sequence joins TRBV19 and TRBJ2-7; D might be TRBD2 (6 bases). The V gene lost 8 bases and the J gene lost 2 bases, with 16 bases spanning the gap. The germline CDR1 and CDR2 sequences are LNHDA and SQIVND (reference sequence). This CDR3 comprises 14 residues. For the CDR3, the DNA is TGTGCCAGTGGGTCCCGGGACTCGACCTACGAGCAGTACTTC. Translating gives CASGSRDSTYEQYF. Full variable domain (remainder filled in from reference TRBV19 and TRBJ2-7): DGGITQSPKYLFRKEGQNVTLSCEQNLNHDAMYWYRQDPGQGLRLIYYSQIVNDFQKGDIAEGYSVSREKKESFPLTVTSAQKNPTAFYLCASGSRDSTYEQYFGPGTRLTVT.